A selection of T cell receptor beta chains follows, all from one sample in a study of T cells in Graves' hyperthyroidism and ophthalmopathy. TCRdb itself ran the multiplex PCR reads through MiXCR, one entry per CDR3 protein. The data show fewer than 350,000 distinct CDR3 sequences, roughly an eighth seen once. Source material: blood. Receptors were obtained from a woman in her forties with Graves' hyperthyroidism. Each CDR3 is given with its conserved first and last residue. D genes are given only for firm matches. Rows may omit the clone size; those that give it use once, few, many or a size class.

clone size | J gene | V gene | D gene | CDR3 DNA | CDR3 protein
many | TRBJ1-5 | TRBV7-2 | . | TGTGCCAGCAGCTTAGGCTCTCCCGGATACAATCAGCCCCAGCATTTT | CASSLGSPGYNQPQHF
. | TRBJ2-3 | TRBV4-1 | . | TGCGCCAGCAGCATCAGCCCAGTCCCAGATACGCAGTATTTT | CASSISPVPDTQYF
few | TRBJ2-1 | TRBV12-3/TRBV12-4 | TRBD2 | TGTGCCAGCAGTCTTAGCGGGAGGTCTTGGAATGAGCAGTTCTTC | CASSLSGRSWNEQFF
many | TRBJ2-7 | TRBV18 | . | TGTGCCAGCTCACCACCTTCAGGGACGGCCGAGCAGTACTTC | CASSPPSGTAEQYF
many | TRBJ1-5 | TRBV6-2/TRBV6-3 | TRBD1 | TGTGCCAGCAGTTACCCGGATCGGCAGGGACAGGGCGCTCCTTTCTCATATCAGCCCCAGCATTTT | CASSYPDRQGQGAPFSYQPQHF
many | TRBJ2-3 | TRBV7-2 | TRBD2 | TGTGCCAGCAGCCCCGAGCGGGAGACCAGCACAGATACGCAGTATTTT | CASSPERETSTDTQYF
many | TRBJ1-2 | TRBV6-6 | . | TGTGCCAGCAGTTACGGGGAGAACTATGGCTACACCTTC | CASSYGENYGYTF
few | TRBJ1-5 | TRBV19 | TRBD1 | TGTGCCAGCATCTACGGACAGGGAGGGAATCAGCCCCAGCATTTT | CASIYGQGGNQPQHF
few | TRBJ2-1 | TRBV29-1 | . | TGCAGCGTTGAAGATCTGGTTGGGACAAGAGAACTCAATGAGCAGTTCTTC | CSVEDLVGTRELNEQFF
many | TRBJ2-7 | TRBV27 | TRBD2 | TGTGCCAGCAGTGGGACTAGCGGGACCTTCTCCTCCTACGAGCAGTACTTC | CASSGTSGTFSSYEQYF
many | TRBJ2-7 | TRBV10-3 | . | TGTGCCATCAGTGAGTCGCGGAGTTCCTACGAGCAGTACTTC | CAISESRSSYEQYF
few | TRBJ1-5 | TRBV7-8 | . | TGTGCCAGCAGCTTAGGGACAGACATTAGCAATCAGCCCCAGCATTTT | CASSLGTDISNQPQHF
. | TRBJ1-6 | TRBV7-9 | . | TGTGCCAGCAGCTTAGGAAGAGGGTCAGAGACCTCGAGCTCCTATAATTCACCCCTCCACTTT | CASSLGRGSETSSSYNSPLHF
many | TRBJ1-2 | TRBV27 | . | TGTGCCAGCAGTTTTCGGGGATTTCAGGGCTACACCTTC | CASSFRGFQGYTF
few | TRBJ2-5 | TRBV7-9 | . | TGTGCCAGCAGCCCCCATGGGCTAGATCGAGAGACCCAGTACTTC | CASSPHGLDRETQYF
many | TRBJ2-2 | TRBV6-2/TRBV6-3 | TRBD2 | TGTGCCAGCAAACTCCTGACTAGCGGGAACACCGGGGAGCTGTTTTTT | CASKLLTSGNTGELFF
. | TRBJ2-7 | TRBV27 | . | TGTGCCAGTCGAGGGACTGGACGCGGCGAGCAGTACTTC | CASRGTGRGEQYF
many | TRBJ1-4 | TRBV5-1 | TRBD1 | TGCGCCAGCAGCGCCGCACAGGGGAGAAATGAAAAACTGTTTTTT | CASSAAQGRNEKLFF
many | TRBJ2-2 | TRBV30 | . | TGTGCCTGGTCACTTAACACCGGGGAGCTGTTTTTT | CAWSLNTGELFF
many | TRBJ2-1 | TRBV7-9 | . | TGTGCCAGCAGCTTATCGAGGGGCCGGTACAATGAGCAGTTCTTC | CASSLSRGRYNEQFF
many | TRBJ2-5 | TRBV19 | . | TGTGCCAGCGGCGACTCATTTGGGGAGACCCAGTACTTC | CASGDSFGETQYF
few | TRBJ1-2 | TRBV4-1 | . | TGCGCCAGCAGCCGGACTGCATGGGTCTATGGCTACACCTTC | CASSRTAWVYGYTF
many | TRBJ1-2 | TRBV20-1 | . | TGCAGTGCTAGAGTATCAGAGTTCTATGGCTACACCTTC | CSARVSEFYGYTF
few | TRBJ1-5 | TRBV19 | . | TGTGCCAGTAGTATCCGGGGTTTTAGCAATCAGCCCCAGCATTTT | CASSIRGFSNQPQHF
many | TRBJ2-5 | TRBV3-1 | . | TGTGCCAGCAGCCAATACAGGAGGGAGACCCAGTACTTC | CASSQYRRETQYF
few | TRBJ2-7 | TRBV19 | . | TGTGCCAGTAGTATAGATCACAGGTGGAAGGAGCAGTACTTC | CASSIDHRWKEQYF
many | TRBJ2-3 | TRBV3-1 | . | TGTGCCAGCAGCCACCTCGGAGATACGCAGTATTTT | CASSHLGDTQYF
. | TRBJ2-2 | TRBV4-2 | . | TGTGCCAGCAGCCAAGCCCTTCCCGGGGCCGGGGAGCTGTTTTTT | CASSQALPGAGELFF
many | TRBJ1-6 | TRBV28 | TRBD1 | TGTGCCAGCAGTCTGGACAGGGGGCTTTCACCCCTCCACTTT | CASSLDRGLSPLHF
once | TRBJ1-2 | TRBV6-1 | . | TGTGCCAGCAGGCCGTTCCGGGACAAGCAAAATGGCTACACCTTC | CASRPFRDKQNGYTF
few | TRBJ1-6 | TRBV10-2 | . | TGCGCCAGCAGGGACCTTTTAAATTCACCCCTCCACTTT | CASRDLLNSPLHF
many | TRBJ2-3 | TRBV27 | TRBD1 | TGTGCCAGCAGTAAATACATCACCCGGGACAGGCGGGCAGATACGCAGTATTTT | CASSKYITRDRRADTQYF
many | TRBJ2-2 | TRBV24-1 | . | TGTGCCACCAGTGAGTGGGACGGCACCGGGGAGCTGTTTTTT | CATSEWDGTGELFF
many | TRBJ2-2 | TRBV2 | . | TGTGCCAGCAGAGGGATCTCCGGGGAGCTGTTTTTT | CASRGISGELFF
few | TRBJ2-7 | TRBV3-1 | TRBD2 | TGTGCCAGCAGCCAAATGAGCGGGAGCTCCTACGAGCAGTACTTC | CASSQMSGSSYEQYF
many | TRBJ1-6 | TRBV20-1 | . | TGCAGTGCCCGGAGTACCTATAATTCACCCCTCCACTTT | CSARSTYNSPLHF
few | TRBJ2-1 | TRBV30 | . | TGTGCCTGGAGGATGGGCCGAAGCTCCTACAATGAGCAGTTCTTC | CAWRMGRSSYNEQFF
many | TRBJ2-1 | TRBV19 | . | TGTGCCAGTTTAGGCCCCAAGGCCGGAAGCTCGAGTAATGAGCAGTTCTTC | CASLGPKAGSSSNEQFF
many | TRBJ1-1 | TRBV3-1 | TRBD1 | TGTGCCAGCAGCCAAGATAAGGGGGCGAACACTGAAGCTTTCTTT | CASSQDKGANTEAFF
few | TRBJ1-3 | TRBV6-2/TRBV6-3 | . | TGTGCCAGCATTTCGGGCCCGGTCAGGTTCGACACCATATATTTT | CASISGPVRFDTIYF
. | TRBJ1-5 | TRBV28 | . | TGTGCCAGCAGTTTATTTTTCTCACATCAGCCCCAGCATTTT | CASSLFFSHQPQHF
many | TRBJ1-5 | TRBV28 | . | TGTGCCAGCAGTCCGCCCCCGACAGGTCGCTCACAGTATAGCAATCAGCCCCAGCATTTT | CASSPPPTGRSQYSNQPQHF
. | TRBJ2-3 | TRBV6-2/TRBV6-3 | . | TGTGCCAGCAGTGACAGGACTCCGGGACTCACAGATACGCAGTATTTT | CASSDRTPGLTDTQYF
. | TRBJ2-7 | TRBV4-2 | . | TGTGCCAGCAGCCAAGTTTCGACAGGATCTTTCGAGCAGTACTTC | CASSQVSTGSFEQYF
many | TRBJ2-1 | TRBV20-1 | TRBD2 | TGCAGTGCCGGACTAGCGGGAGTTGGTGAGCAGTTCTTC | CSAGLAGVGEQFF
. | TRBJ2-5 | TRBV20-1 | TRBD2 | TGCAGTGCTAGCGCCACTGCGGGGGAGGAGACCCAGTACTTC | CSASATAGEETQYF
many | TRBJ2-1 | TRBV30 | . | TGTGCCTGGAGTGTACTTAGGAATGAGCAGTTCTTC | CAWSVLRNEQFF
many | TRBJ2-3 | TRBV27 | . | TGTGCCAGCAGTTGGGGGTTGACAGATACGCAGTATTTT | CASSWGLTDTQYF
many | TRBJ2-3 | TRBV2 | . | TGTGCCAGCAGTGAAGGGAAAGGAGATACGCAGTATTTT | CASSEGKGDTQYF
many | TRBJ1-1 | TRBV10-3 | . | TGTGCCATCAGTGTGGGGTGGTACACTGAAGCTTTCTTT | CAISVGWYTEAFF
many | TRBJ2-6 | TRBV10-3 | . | TGTGCCATCAGTCCTCAGCTCTCTGGGGCCAACGTCCTGACTTTC | CAISPQLSGANVLTF
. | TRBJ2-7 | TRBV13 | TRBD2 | TGTGCCAGCAGTGGGGACTTCGGGAGGAGTTACGAGCAGTACTTC | CASSGDFGRSYEQYF
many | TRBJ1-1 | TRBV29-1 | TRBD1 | TGCAGCGCGGTAACAGGGGGGGACACTGAAGCTTTCTTT | CSAVTGGDTEAFF
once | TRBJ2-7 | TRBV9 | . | TGTGCCAGCAGCGAGATCGGGCCGTTCGGGGAGCAGTACTTC | CASSEIGPFGEQYF
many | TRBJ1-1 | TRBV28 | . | TGTGCCAGCAGTTTAGGAGGGACGGTAACTGAAGCTTTCTTT | CASSLGGTVTEAFF
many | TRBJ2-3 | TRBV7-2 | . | TGTGCCAGCAGCTTAGTTGGCGGGCTTACAGATACGCAGTATTTT | CASSLVGGLTDTQYF
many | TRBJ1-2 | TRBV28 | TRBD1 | TGTGCCAGCACCCCGGGACAGCGACTCCATGGCTACACCTTC | CASTPGQRLHGYTF
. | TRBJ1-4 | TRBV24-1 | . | TGTGCCACCAGTGACAACACCAAAGGGAATGAAAAACTGTTTTTT | CATSDNTKGNEKLFF
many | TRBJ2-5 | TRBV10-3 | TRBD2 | TGTGCCACCTCTAGCGGCCAAGAGACCCAGTACTTC | CATSSGQETQYF